A selection of T cell receptor beta chains follows, all from one sample in a study of T cell responses to AZD1222 COVID-19 vaccine. Here immunoSEQ multiplex PCR was the method, and the copy in TCRdb shows in-frame clones only, minus some. The repertoire consists of some 120,000 clones, with 88% occurring once and the leading ten covering 18%. The sequences come from peripheral blood, collected on day 0 of MenACWY control vaccination. All receptors derive from an adult in good health. CDR3s include the opening cysteine and the closing phenylalanine or tryptophan. D genes are given only for firm matches. Clone sizes are given selectively: once, few, many, or a class where the clone is expanded.

TRBJ1-1 | TRBV9 | . | few | CASSVTGDGTEAFF | TGTGCCAGCAGCGTAACGGGGGACGGAACTGAAGCTTTCTTT
TRBJ2-6 | TRBV24-1 | TRBD2 | . | CATSAGGSGANVLTF | TGTGCCACCAGTGCGGGGGGATCTGGGGCCAACGTCCTGACTTTC
TRBJ2-7 | TRBV25-1 | . | few | CASSEGLWQYF | TGTGCCAGCAGTGAAGGTCTTTGGCAGTACTTC
TRBJ2-1 | TRBV29-1 | TRBD2 | few | CSVAGTSGTFKQFF | TGCAGCGTCGCCGGGACTAGCGGCACGTTCAAGCAGTTCTTC
TRBJ2-5 | TRBV5-1 | TRBD2 | . | CASSLAGGWETQYF | TGCGCCAGCAGCCTCGCGGGGGGCTGGGAGACCCAGTACTTC
TRBJ1-6 | TRBV9 | . | once | CASSSAGTFLDSPLHF | TGTGCCAGCAGCTCAGCAGGGACCTTTCTGGATTCACCCCTCCACTTT
TRBJ1-2 | TRBV3-1/TRBV3-2 | . | once | CASSQVHYGYTF | TGTGCCAGCAGCCAAGTTCACTATGGCTACACCTTC
TRBJ2-7 | TRBV27 | . | . | CASSKQVYEQYF | TGTGCCAGCAGCAAACAGGTCTACGAGCAGTACTTC
TRBJ1-2 | TRBV5-1 | TRBD1 | . | CASSWAGGPVGQGYGYTF | TGCGCCAGCAGCTGGGCGGGAGGACCGGTGGGACAGGGCTATGGCTACACCTTC
TRBJ1-2 | TRBV6-5 | . | . | CASNGPLYGYTF | TGTGCCAGCAATGGACCTCTCTATGGCTACACCTTC
TRBJ2-7 | TRBV5-1 | TRBD1 | . | CASSLKGAGGEQYF | TGCGCCAGCAGCTTGAAGGGGGCTGGCGGCGAGCAGTACTTC
TRBJ2-1 | TRBV11-3 | TRBD2 | . | CASSSLLADNEQFF | TGTGCCAGCAGCTCTCTACTAGCGGACAATGAGCAGTTCTTC
TRBJ2-7 | TRBV9 | TRBD1 | . | CASSPRDRATYEQYF | TGTGCCAGCAGCCCCCGGGACAGGGCCACCTACGAGCAGTACTTC
TRBJ1-5 | TRBV3-1/TRBV3-2 | . | . | CASSQGDTSNQPQHF | TGTGCCAGCAGCCAGGGGGATACTAGCAATCAGCCCCAGCATTTT
TRBJ2-7 | TRBV27 | . | . | CASSSDLLEQYF | TGTGCCAGCAGCTCGGACTTACTCGAGCAGTACTTC
TRBJ2-7 | TRBV5-1 | TRBD2 | . | CASSTVAGFYEQYF | TGCGCCAGCAGCACGGTAGCGGGGTTCTACGAGCAGTACTTC
TRBJ2-1 | TRBV3-1/TRBV3-2 | . | . | CASSQGGLRADEQFF | TGTGCCAGCAGCCAAGGCGGTTTGAGGGCGGATGAGCAGTTCTTC
TRBJ1-6 | TRBV5-1 | . | . | CASRTAINSPLHF | TGCGCCAGCAGGACAGCTATTAATTCACCCCTCCACTTT
TRBJ2-6 | TRBV28 | . | . | CASSSYSGANVLTF | TGTGCCAGCAGTTCTTACTCTGGGGCCAACGTCCTGACTTTC
TRBJ2-2 | TRBV2 | . | . | CASSEWGYSTGELFF | TGTGCCAGCAGTGAATGGGGGTACAGCACCGGGGAGCTGTTTTTT
TRBJ2-2 | TRBV2 | TRBD2 | . | CASSVRLAGGAGELFF | TGTGCCAGCAGTGTGAGGCTAGCGGGAGGAGCCGGGGAGCTGTTTTTT
TRBJ2-2 | TRBV9 | . | . | CASSVGAANTGELFF | TGTGCCAGCAGCGTAGGGGCCGCGAACACCGGGGAGCTGTTTTTT
TRBJ2-7 | TRBV19 | . | . | CASASGPHEQYF | TGTGCCAGCGCCTCAGGGCCCCACGAGCAGTACTTC
TRBJ1-4 | TRBV18 | . | . | CASSPQPQAEIATNEKLFF | TGTGCCAGCTCACCACAACCCCAGGCAGAAATTGCAACTAATGAAAAACTGTTTTTT
TRBJ1-1 | TRBV18 | TRBD1 | . | CASSGQGFSTEAFF | TGTGCCAGCTCCGGACAGGGGTTTAGCACTGAAGCTTTCTTT
TRBJ1-1 | TRBV30 | . | few | CAWSASGGTEAFF | TGTGCCTGGAGTGCGTCCGGGGGTACTGAAGCTTTCTTT
TRBJ2-7 | TRBV5-5 | TRBD1 | . | CASSRDGQASQYF | TGTGCCAGCAGTCGAGATGGACAGGCTTCGCAGTACTTC
TRBJ2-3 | TRBV28 | . | . | CASSLTSEADTQYF | TGTGCCAGCAGTTTAACCAGCGAAGCAGATACGCAGTATTTT